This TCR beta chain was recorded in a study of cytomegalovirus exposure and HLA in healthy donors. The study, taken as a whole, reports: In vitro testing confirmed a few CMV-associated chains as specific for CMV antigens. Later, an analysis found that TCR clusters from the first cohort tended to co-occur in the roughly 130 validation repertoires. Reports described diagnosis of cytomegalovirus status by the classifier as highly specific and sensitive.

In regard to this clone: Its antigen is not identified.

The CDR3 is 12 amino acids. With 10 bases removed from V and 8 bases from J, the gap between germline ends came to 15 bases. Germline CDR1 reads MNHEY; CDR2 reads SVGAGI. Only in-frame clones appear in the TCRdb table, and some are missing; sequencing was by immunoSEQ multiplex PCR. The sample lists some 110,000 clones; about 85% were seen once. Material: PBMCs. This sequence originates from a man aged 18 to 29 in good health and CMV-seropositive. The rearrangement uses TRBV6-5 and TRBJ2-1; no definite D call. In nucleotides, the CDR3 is TGTGCCACCGGGTTTCGCGTCGATGAGCAGTTCTTC. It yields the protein CATGFRVDEQFF.